This T cell receptor beta chain was profiled in a study of blood T cell repertoires in COVID-19. The repertoire was sequenced with immunoSEQ multiplex PCR; TCRdb's copy has only in-frame clones and lacks some. The sample holds tens of thousands of clones, roughly 87% seen once. Germline CDR1 reads SQVTM; CDR2 reads ANQGSEA. The CDR3 is 15 amino acids. Losses at the gene ends were 4 bases for V and 2 bases for J; bases not matched to a gene: 9. The chain links TRBV29-1 to TRBJ2-3; 7 bases are shared with TRBD1. This receptor was obtained from a woman aged 45-60 years with COVID-19, enrolled during active disease. The sequenced sample consisted of peripheral blood. Here the CDR3 reads CSVAPGQRSTDTQYF. The CDR3 DNA reads as TGCAGCGTTGCCCCGGGACAGAGATCCACAGATACGCAGTATTTT.